The 29 T cell receptor beta chains reported below all come from one sample, sequenced in a study of blood T cell repertoires in COVID-19. Measured with immunoSEQ multiplex PCR; TCRdb has only the in-frame clones, and not every one. The sample shows some 170,000 clones, roughly 84% of them seen only once. Sequenced sample: PBMCs or T cells enriched from blood (not recorded which). The receptors come from a human donor with acute COVID-19. The donor label of this sample is uncertain.

This chain uses TRBV30 with TRBJ2-1; D is uncertain. This CDR3 has 12 amino acids. Germline V gene lookup returns CDR1 GTSNPN and CDR2 SVGIG (reference sequence). The V end lost 3 bases, the J end lost 3 bases, and 6 bases lay between the germline ends. CDR3 nucleotide sequence: TGTGCCTGGAGCCCACTCTACAATGAGCAGTTCTTC. Translating it yields CAWSPLYNEQFF.

The chain uses TRBV6-5 and TRBJ1-4; 8 bases line up with TRBD1. The length of the CDR3 is 15 residues. The germline CDR1 and CDR2 sequences are MNHEY and SVGAGI. Trimming removed 3 bases from V and 8 bases from J; junction bases left unmatched: 8. The CDR3 sequence is CASSYVSDRAEKLFF. CDR3 sequence (DNA): TGTGCCAGCAGTTATGTGTCGGACAGGGCCGAAAAACTGTTTTTT.

The J gene is TRBJ2-6, the V gene TRBV2; D is undetermined. V lost 2 bases and J 2 bases, leaving 7 bases between the germline ends. This CDR3 is built from 15 residues. The germline V gene has CDR1 SNHLY and CDR2 FYNNEI. CDR3 protein: CASSEYGPGANVLTF. In DNA, the CDR3 is TGTGCCAGCAGTGAATATGGCCCTGGGGCCAACGTCCTGACTTTC.

The rearrangement joins TRBV5-1 to TRBJ2-5, with 7 bases identical to TRBD1. The length of the CDR3 is 13 residues. From germline, CDR1 is SGHRS and CDR2 YFSETQ. Losses at the gene ends were 7 bases for V and 2 bases for J; bases not matched to a gene: 5. The CDR3 sequence: CASRRTGQETQYF. CDR3 sequence (DNA): TGCGCCAGCCGTAGGACAGGACAAGAGACCCAGTACTTC.

The chain joins TRBV7-6 to TRBJ2-7; D remains unclear. Germline CDR1 reads SGHVS; CDR2 reads FNYEAQ. Between the trimmed V and J ends, which lost 5 bases and 2 bases, there was a span of 13 bases. This CDR3 comprises 14 residues. The CDR3 protein is CASSPLTSTYEQYF. The CDR3 nucleotides are TGTGCCAGCAGCCCCTTGACAAGTACCTACGAGCAGTACTTC.

The rearrangement links TRBV9 to TRBJ1-2, with 7 bases identical to TRBD1. Germline V gene sequence: CDR1 SGDLS, CDR2 YYNGEE. The CDR3 has 14 amino acids. The V and J ends lost 3 bases and 5 bases, in that order; junction bases with no gene match: 7. CDR3 residues: CASSATGDSYGYTF. CDR3 DNA: TGTGCCAGCAGCGCTACAGGGGATAGTTATGGCTACACCTTC.

This clone was picked up one time. The rearrangement joins TRBV6-5 to TRBJ1-2; a weak D match, TRBD1 (5 bases). With 6 bases removed from V and 4 bases from J, the gap between germline ends came to 12 bases. The CDR3 spans 13 residues. Germline V CDR1 and CDR2: MNHEY, SVGAGI. The DNA of the CDR3 is TGTGCCAGCAGCCCCGACAGAAGCTATGGCTACACCTTC. Protein sequence: CASSPDRSYGYTF.

The chain uses TRBV3-1 (or the pseudogene TRBV3-2) and TRBJ2-7; D remains ambiguous. Germline CDR1 is LGHDT and CDR2 is YNNKEL (reference sequence). The V gene lost 4 bases and the J gene lost 2 bases, with 3 bases spanning the gap. The CDR3 runs to 11 residues. CDR3 DNA: TGTGCCAGCAGCCTCACCTACGAGCAGTACTTC. The encoded protein is CASSLTYEQYF.

The chain has TRBV6-5 and TRBJ1-1, with TRBD1 identical over 7 bases. The V gene end was trimmed by 6 bases and the J gene end by 0 bases; junction bases not matched to a gene: 4. The CDR3 length is 14 residues. In germline, CDR1 is MNHEY, CDR2 SVGAGI. CDR3 DNA sequence: TGTGCCAGCAGCCGGGACAGCCTGAACACTGAAGCTTTCTTT. It encodes CASSRDSLNTEAFF.

The J gene is TRBJ2-3, the V gene TRBV9; D is perhaps TRBD1 (5 bases). From germline, CDR1 is SGDLS and CDR2 YYNGEE. This CDR3 has 17 amino acids. With 0 bases removed from V and 0 bases from J, the gap between germline ends came to 14 bases. CDR3 sequence reads: CASSVVSWYRSTDTQYF. For the CDR3, the DNA is TGTGCCAGCAGCGTAGTAAGTTGGTACAGGAGCACAGATACGCAGTATTTT.

This clone has more than one count but fewer than ten. The chain carries TRBV9 and TRBJ1-2; possibly TRBD1 for D (5 bases). V was shortened by 7 bases and J by 0 bases, with 10 bases between the two germline ends. The CDR3 sequence is 13 residues long. The V gene's germline CDR1 is SGDLS and CDR2 YYNGEE. The CDR3 loop is CASSRVTNYGYTF. CDR3 nucleotides: TGTGCCAGCTCCAGGGTCACTAACTATGGCTACACCTTC.

This chain uses TRBV20-1 with TRBJ1-5, with a weak D call TRBD1 (6 bases). The germline V gene encodes CDR1 DFQATT and CDR2 SNEGSKA (reference sequence). CDR3 size: 15 residues. Deletions cut 3 bases from V and 6 bases from J, with 18 bases between. This chain's CDR3 is CSASGGREGGQPQHF. CDR3 bases: TGCAGTGCTAGTGGGGGCAGGGAAGGTGGTCAGCCCCAGCATTTT.

This clone was observed a few times. V gene TRBV10-1 combines with J gene TRBJ2-2; 12 nucleotides align to TRBD2. V lost 6 bases and J lost 3; bases outside the gene matches: 8. This CDR3 comprises 17 residues. Germline V gene sequence: CDR1 WNHNN, CDR2 SYGVQD (reference sequence). For the CDR3, the DNA is TGCGCCAGCAGAAGACTAGCGGGGGACGGATACACCGGGGAGCTGTTTTTT. This sequence encodes CASRRLAGDGYTGELFF.

The chain employs TRBV6-2 or TRBV6-3 and TRBJ1-6; D is undetermined. Germline V gene data show CDR1 as MNHEY and CDR2 as SVGEGT. The CDR3 spans 16 residues. Between the trimmed V and J ends, which lost 0 bases and 4 bases, there was a span of 10 bases. The CDR3 nucleotides read TGTGCCAGCAGTTACTCGATGGGCGTTTATAATTCACCCCTCCACTTT. Protein: CASSYSMGVYNSPLHF.

V gene TRBV4-1 combines with J gene TRBJ2-5; the D gene is possibly TRBD2 (5 bases). From germline, CDR1 is MGHRA and CDR2 YSYEKL. V lost 7 bases to trimming and J lost 0 bases, with 12 bases between them. The CDR3 runs to 14 residues. The CDR3: CASKGEMYQETQYF. CDR3 coding DNA: TGCGCCAGCAAGGGAGAGATGTACCAAGAGACCCAGTACTTC.

The genes are TRBV14 and TRBJ1-4; D perhaps matches TRBD1 (6 bases). Germline lookup yields CDR1 SGHDN and CDR2 FVKESK. V was clipped by 2 bases and J by 7 bases, with 11 bases between them. There are 14 residues in the CDR3. CDR3 coding DNA: TGTGCCAGCAGCCAACTCTCAGGGGTTGAAAAACTGTTTTTT. This sequence encodes CASSQLSGVEKLFF.

V usage is TRBV10-3 and J usage is TRBJ1-1; D may be TRBD1 (6 bases). Germline V gene sequence: CDR1 ENHRY, CDR2 SYGVKD. The CDR3 totals 15 residues. V was cut by 9 bases and J by 3 bases, with 20 bases left in between. Written as DNA, the CDR3 is TGTGCCATAGGGAGTACGGGGGGCGCGTACACTGAAGCTTTCTTT. Its protein product is CAIGSTGGAYTEAFF.

CDR3 nucleotides: TGTGCCAGCAGCCGGGCCGGGGGGGATACGCAGTATTTT. Encoded protein: CASSRAGGDTQYF. The chain combines TRBV7-8 with TRBJ2-3, with 7 bases that match TRBD2. The CDR3 totals 13 residues. The V segment lost 5 bases and the J segment 6 bases; nucleotides outside the gene matches: 5. Germline CDR1 is SGHVS and CDR2 is FQNEAQ. The whole variable domain, remainder taken from reference TRBV7-8 and TRBJ2-3, is GAGVSQSPRYKVAKRGQDVALRCDPISGHVSLFWYQQALGQGPEFLTYFQNEAQLDKSGLPSDRFFAERPEGSVSTLKIQRTQQEDSAVYLCASSRAGGDTQYFGPGTRLTVL.

The V call is TRBV19, the J call TRBJ2-1; no clear D gene. Germline loops: CDR1 LNHDA, CDR2 SQIVND (reference sequence). V shed 3 bases and J shed 11 bases, with 14 bases lying between them. The CDR3 has 13 amino acids. CDR3 DNA sequence: TGTGCCAGTAGTATGTCCAAGCCCGATAAGCAGTTCTTC. This gives the protein CASSMSKPDKQFF.

The chain couples TRBV5-5 to TRBJ1-6, with TRBD1 as a possible D gene (5 bases). V was clipped by 6 bases and J by 0 bases, with 10 bases between them. CDR3 length equals 15 residues. Looked up from germline, CDR1 is SGHKS and CDR2 is YYEKEE (reference sequence). CDR3 DNA: TGTGCCAGCACCACAGGCAACTCCTATAATTCACCCCTCCACTTT. Its protein product is CASTTGNSYNSPLHF.

The V and J genes are TRBV7-3 and TRBJ2-3; 8 bases line up with TRBD1. The V gene's germline CDR1 is SGHTA and CDR2 FQGTGA. The CDR3 has 15 amino acids. The V gene end was trimmed by 5 bases and the J gene end by 1 base; junction bases not matched to a gene: 5. This CDR3 is CASSRQGLGTDTQYF. For the CDR3, the DNA is TGTGCCAGCAGCCGACAGGGGTTGGGCACAGATACGCAGTATTTT.

The chain links TRBV10-3 to TRBJ2-7; 10 bases line up with TRBD1. CDR1 ENHRY and CDR2 SYGVKD come from the germline V gene. V lost 4 bases to trimming and J lost 3 bases; unmatched junction nucleotides: 3. This CDR3 is 14 amino acids long. CDR3 in DNA: TGTGCCATCAGTGGGGACAGGGGCGTCTACGAGCAGTACTTC. This encodes CAISGDRGVYEQYF.

J is TRBJ2-3 and V is TRBV15; tentative D call: TRBD2 (5 bases). The germline V gene has CDR1 LNHNV and CDR2 YYDKDF (reference sequence). CDR3 length: 14 amino acids. Trimming took 6 bases from V and 4 from J, leaving 14 bases between them. CDR3 sequence: CATRSNSGADTQYF. Written as DNA, the CDR3 is TGTGCCACCAGATCAAACTCCGGGGCAGATACGCAGTATTTT.

The chain employs TRBV5-1 and TRBJ1-6; 7 nucleotides align to TRBD1. CDR1 is SGHRS, CDR2 YFSETQ, per germline. The CDR3 extends over 15 amino acids. Unmatched junction bases numbered 7, after V lost 4 bases and J lost 6 bases. DNA of the CDR3: TGCGCCAGCAGCGATGCAGGGACAGTTAATTCACCCCTCCACTTT. Its protein product is CASSDAGTVNSPLHF.

J is TRBJ2-5 and V is TRBV7-9; TRBD1 matches at 10 bases. Germline V gene sequence: CDR1 SEHNR, CDR2 FQNEAQ (reference sequence). V lost 6 bases and J lost 4; bases outside the gene matches: 5. There are 14 residues in the CDR3. The CDR3: CASSPDRGRETQYF. The CDR3, as DNA: TGTGCCAGCAGTCCGGACAGGGGGAGAGAGACCCAGTACTTC.

The genes are TRBV5-4 and TRBJ2-3, with D possibly TRBD2 on 5 matching bases. The germline V gene has CDR1 SGHNT and CDR2 YYREEE (reference sequence). Trimming took off 0 bases at V and 5 bases at J, with 7 bases between the two ends. The CDR3 runs to 13 residues. The chain's CDR3 is CASSLVEGDTQYF. The CDR3 bases are TGTGCCAGCAGCTTGGTCGAGGGAGATACGCAGTATTTT.

This chain connects TRBV18 to TRBJ1-2, with 8 bases identical to TRBD1. Germline V gene data show CDR1 as KGHSH and CDR2 as LQKENI. This CDR3 region has 16 residues. Trimming at V came to 3 bases and at J to 3 bases, leaving 9 bases not matched to a gene. The CDR3 DNA reads TGTGCCAGCTCACCCCCCGGGACAGGTTATCACTATGGCTACACCTTC. Its protein product is CASSPPGTGYHYGYTF. Looking up the rest from reference TRBV18 and TRBJ1-2 gives the full variable domain: NAGVMQNPRHLVRRRGQEARLRCSPMKGHSHVYWYRQLPEEGLKFMVYLQKENIIDESGMPKERFSAEFPKEGPSILRIQQVVRGDSAAYFCASSPPGTGYHYGYTFGSGTRLTVV.

The chain carries TRBV30 and TRBJ1-4; the D gene is possibly TRBD1 (5 bases). The CDR3 covers 12 residues. Per the germline V gene, CDR1 is GTSNPN and CDR2 is SVGIG (reference sequence). Trimming shortened V by 3 bases and J by 7 bases, and 9 bases separated the two germline ends. The CDR3 DNA follows: TGTGCCTGGAGGGGGGGGTTTGAAAAACTGTTTTTT. This codes for CAWRGGFEKLFF.

The V and J genes are TRBV7-8 and TRBJ1-3, with 10 bases identical to TRBD1. This CDR3 contains 16 residues. Germline V CDR1 and CDR2: SGHVS, FQNEAQ. Unmatched junction bases numbered 7, after V lost 4 bases and J lost 4 bases. CDR3 DNA: TGTGCCAGCAGCTCCCGGGACAGGGGAACAGGAAACACCATATATTTT. Encoded protein: CASSSRDRGTGNTIYF.